Listed below are T cell receptor beta chains from one sample, sequenced in a study of shared clonotypes between healthy human individuals. Only in-frame clones appear in the TCRdb table, and some are missing; sequencing was by immunoSEQ multiplex PCR. The table lists about 87,000 clones, around half of them singletons. Sequenced input: PBMCs. These receptors came from a woman aged 40 to 50 in good health. Some clones in this sample may be carry-over from other donors' samples. Both conserved end residues are part of each CDR3. The order of the fields is D gene, J gene, V gene, clone size, CDR3 DNA, CDR3 protein. The D gene is left open where the match is weak. Expanded clones are given a class, and other clones once, few, many or no size at all.

D: -
J: TRBJ2-2
V: TRBV27
size: -
DNA: TGTGCCAGCAGTTTGGTGGGACACAAGAACACCGGGGAGCTGTTTTTT
CDR3: CASSLVGHKNTGELFF

D: TRBD2
J: TRBJ2-7
V: TRBV5-1
size: -
DNA: TGCGCCAGCAGTCTCCTGACTAGCGGGAGTGGCGAGCAGTACTTC
CDR3: CASSLLTSGSGEQYF

D: TRBD1
J: TRBJ1-2
V: TRBV30
size: many
DNA: TGTGCCTGGAGTTCGACAGGGGCTGACTACTATGGCTACACCTTC
CDR3: CAWSSTGADYYGYTF

D: -
J: TRBJ2-1
V: TRBV7-9
size: -
DNA: TGTGCCAGCAGCTTGGGGGCGTATGAGCAGTTCTTC
CDR3: CASSLGAYEQFF

D: TRBD2
J: TRBJ2-1
V: TRBV15
size: few
DNA: TGTGCCACCAGCAGAGATGCAGGACTAGTGGGTGAGCAGTTCTTC
CDR3: CATSRDAGLVGEQFF

D: -
J: TRBJ2-5
V: TRBV2
size: -
DNA: TGTGCCAGCAGTCTTCAGGGTAGGCAAGAGACCCAGTACTTC
CDR3: CASSLQGRQETQYF

D: -
J: TRBJ1-1
V: TRBV19
size: many
DNA: TGTGCCACCCAGGACTTTCCGAACACTGAAGCTTTCTTT
CDR3: CATQDFPNTEAFF

D: -
J: TRBJ1-6
V: TRBV19
size: -
DNA: TGTGCCACTCGCGAGGGGGGCACCTATAATTCACCCCTCCACTTT
CDR3: CATREGGTYNSPLHF

D: -
J: TRBJ2-7
V: TRBV28
size: many
DNA: TGTGCCAGCACCGACGGGATCTCCTCCTACGAGCAGTACTTC
CDR3: CASTDGISSYEQYF

D: TRBD2
J: TRBJ2-5
V: TRBV2
size: -
DNA: TGTGCCAGCAGTGTAGCTAGCGGGAGTTTCGGGGAGACCCAGTACTTC
CDR3: CASSVASGSFGETQYF

D: TRBD2
J: TRBJ2-3
V: TRBV19
size: many
DNA: TGTGCCAGTAGTATTGGGACTAGCGGAGGACTCACAGATACGCAGTATTTT
CDR3: CASSIGTSGGLTDTQYF

D: TRBD1
J: TRBJ1-1
V: TRBV7-2
size: -
DNA: TGTGCCAGCAGTACCGGGACAGGGATGAACACTGAAGCTTTCTTT
CDR3: CASSTGTGMNTEAFF

D: TRBD2
J: TRBJ2-7
V: TRBV18
size: -
DNA: TGTGCCAGCTCACCAGGGACTAGCGGGAGGGCCGACGAGCAGTACTTC
CDR3: CASSPGTSGRADEQYF

D: TRBD1
J: TRBJ1-2
V: TRBV27
size: -
DNA: TGTGCCAGCACCTCGTTCGACAGGGGAGGCTATGGCTACACCTTC
CDR3: CASTSFDRGGYGYTF

D: -
J: TRBJ1-2
V: TRBV28
size: -
DNA: TGTGCCAGCAGCTCCACCGGGACACAGTGGAATGGCTACACCTTC
CDR3: CASSSTGTQWNGYTF

D: -
J: TRBJ2-1
V: TRBV20-1
size: few
DNA: TGCAGTGCCTCGAACCCCGATGAGCAGTTCTTC
CDR3: CSASNPDEQFF

D: -
J: TRBJ2-2
V: TRBV2
size: few
DNA: TGTGCCAGCAAGATTTCGGGGACGGTAAACACCGGGGAGCTGTTTTTT
CDR3: CASKISGTVNTGELFF

D: -
J: TRBJ2-3
V: TRBV2
size: many
DNA: TGTGCCAGCAGGACCGCGGGGCCATCCACAGATACGCAGTATTTT
CDR3: CASRTAGPSTDTQYF

D: -
J: TRBJ1-4
V: TRBV6-5
size: -
DNA: TGTGCCAGCAGTTACGCCGCCAGAGAGGAAAAACTGTTTTTT
CDR3: CASSYAAREEKLFF

D: -
J: TRBJ1-4
V: TRBV29-1
size: -
DNA: TGCAGCGTGGCCGGACAGAATGAAAAACTGTTTTTT
CDR3: CSVAGQNEKLFF

D: -
J: TRBJ2-5
V: TRBV5-6
size: few
DNA: TGTGCCAGCAGTCCGGGGAGCATTGGAGAGACCCAGTACTTC
CDR3: CASSPGSIGETQYF

D: TRBD2
J: TRBJ2-1
V: TRBV5-3
size: many
DNA: TGTGCCAGAAGCGCCAAGACTGCCGTAGCGGGAGGGTACAATGAGCAGTTCTTC
CDR3: CARSAKTAVAGGYNEQFF

D: -
J: TRBJ1-5
V: TRBV15
size: -
DNA: TGTGCCACCAGCAGAGAGGGGCAGGGTGGGCAGCCCCAGCATTTT
CDR3: CATSREGQGGQPQHF

D: -
J: TRBJ2-1
V: TRBV28
size: few
DNA: TGTGCCAGCAGGCCAGGGGGGGACTCCTACAATGAGCAGTTCTTC
CDR3: CASRPGGDSYNEQFF

D: TRBD1
J: TRBJ1-2
V: TRBV28
size: once
DNA: TGTGCCAGCAGTTACGGGACAGCCTATGGCTACACCTTC
CDR3: CASSYGTAYGYTF

D: -
J: TRBJ2-1
V: TRBV4-3
size: few
DNA: TGCGCCAGCAGCCAAGATTCGGGCGAACCCAATGAGCAGTTCTTC
CDR3: CASSQDSGEPNEQFF

D: TRBD2
J: TRBJ2-1
V: TRBV28
size: few
DNA: TGTGCCTCCACCTTGGGCGGGAGTAGTGGCAATGAGCAGTTCTTC
CDR3: CASTLGGSSGNEQFF

D: -
J: TRBJ2-1
V: TRBV21-1
size: -
DNA: TGTGCCAGCAGCAAACCGAGAGGGACAGTTCGGCGTGAGCAGTTCTTC
CDR3: CASSKPRGTVRREQFF

D: -
J: TRBJ1-5
V: TRBV5-1
size: few
DNA: TGCGCCAGCAGCCCTTTGGGGGACTTAAATCAGCCCCAGCATTTT
CDR3: CASSPLGDLNQPQHF

D: -
J: TRBJ2-5
V: TRBV29-1
size: few
DNA: TGCAGCGCTGAAAGAGGCCAGTACTTC
CDR3: CSAERGQYF

D: -
J: TRBJ2-3
V: TRBV29-1
size: many
DNA: TGCAGCGTTGACCGGTCCCTCGGCACAGATACGCAGTATTTT
CDR3: CSVDRSLGTDTQYF

D: -
J: TRBJ2-7
V: TRBV7-4
size: -
DNA: TGTGCCAGCAGCTTAATTTCGGGCGGCCCTTTTTACGAGCAGTACTTC
CDR3: CASSLISGGPFYEQYF

D: -
J: TRBJ2-7
V: TRBV7-8
size: few
DNA: TGTGCCAGCAGCCCGACAGACTACGAGCAGTACTTC
CDR3: CASSPTDYEQYF

D: -
J: TRBJ2-5
V: TRBV19
size: -
DNA: TGTGCCAGTAGAGTTGGGGGAAGCGAGACCCAGTACTTC
CDR3: CASRVGGSETQYF

D: -
J: TRBJ2-7
V: TRBV6-1
size: -
DNA: TGTGCCAGCAGTGAAATGTGGCAGGGTGTAGGACACGAGCAGTACTTC
CDR3: CASSEMWQGVGHEQYF

D: -
J: TRBJ1-6
V: TRBV6-1
size: -
DNA: TGTGCCAGCCTGCCTCTGAGGGCGGGAAATTCACCCCTCCACTTT
CDR3: CASLPLRAGNSPLHF

D: TRBD2
J: TRBJ2-7
V: TRBV4-2
size: -
DNA: TGTGCCAGCAGCCAAGATGGGACTAGCGGGAGTTCAGAGCAGTACTTC
CDR3: CASSQDGTSGSSEQYF

D: -
J: TRBJ2-7
V: TRBV29-1
size: -
DNA: TGCAGCGTTGCCCCGGTCAGTTCCTACGAGCAGTACTTC
CDR3: CSVAPVSSYEQYF

D: -
J: TRBJ1-2
V: TRBV25-1
size: many
DNA: TGTGCCAGCAGTGAATTCCCAGCTAACTATGGCTACACCTTC
CDR3: CASSEFPANYGYTF

D: TRBD2
J: TRBJ2-1
V: TRBV5-1
size: many
DNA: TGCGCCAGCAGCCTCCTAAGAGCGGGAGGCATCCCCAATGAGCAGTTCTTC
CDR3: CASSLLRAGGIPNEQFF

D: -
J: TRBJ1-6
V: TRBV7-6
size: many
DNA: TGTGCCAGCAGCTTAGATCAGGTTCTACCAGCCAATTCACCCCTCCACTTT
CDR3: CASSLDQVLPANSPLHF

D: -
J: TRBJ2-7
V: TRBV28
size: -
DNA: TGTGCCAGCACCCAAGTGGGGGTGAGAACGGAAAGCTCCTACGAGCAGTACTTC
CDR3: CASTQVGVRTESSYEQYF

D: -
J: TRBJ2-2
V: TRBV9
size: once
DNA: TGTGCCAGCAGCGCCGCAATACCCGGGGAGCTGTTTTTT
CDR3: CASSAAIPGELFF

D: -
J: TRBJ2-7
V: TRBV5-1
size: many
DNA: TGCGCCAGCAGCCTAATCTATTCCCCGACCTACGAGCAGTACTTC
CDR3: CASSLIYSPTYEQYF

D: TRBD1
J: TRBJ1-6
V: TRBV30
size: many
DNA: TGTGCCTGGAGACGACAGGGTAATTCACCCCTCCACTTT
CDR3: CAWRRQGNSPLHF